The 27 T cell receptor beta chains in this list originate from one sample, sequenced in a study of radiotherapy plus CTLA-4 blockade in lung cancer. Sequencing was performed with immunoSEQ multiplex PCR; in TCRdb, only in-frame clones are kept and a portion is missing. The data hold more than 40,000 clones, with 65% to 75% observed a single time. The source material was peripheral blood, sampled from a patient treated with radiotherapy plus ipilimumab. These receptors all stem from a human donor with non-small cell lung cancer who had a partial response to radiotherapy plus ipilimumab.

The V gene is TRBV6-5, the J gene TRBJ1-5; D may be TRBD1 (6 bases). Germline V gene lookup returns CDR1 MNHEY and CDR2 SVGAGI. The CDR3 consists of 15 residues. The V end was cut by 4 bases, the J end by 2 bases, with 12 bases between. The CDR3 DNA reads as TGTGCCAGCAGTTGGGGGCAGGGCCGCAATCAGCCCCAGCATTTT. Its protein is CASSWGQGRNQPQHF.

The chain has TRBV15 and TRBJ1-1, with 10 bases that match TRBD1. The CDR3 is 18 residues long. Germline V lookup: CDR1 LNHNV, CDR2 YYDKDF (reference sequence). The V and J ends lost 3 bases and 0 bases, in that order; junction bases with no gene match: 10. The CDR3 region is CATSRTVTGGVMNTEAFF. In DNA, the CDR3 is TGTGCCACCAGCAGGACAGTGACAGGGGGCGTTATGAACACTGAAGCTTTCTTT.

The chain employs TRBV6-6 and TRBJ1-5, with D hard to call. The CDR3 consists of 11 residues. Germline CDR1 is MNHNY and CDR2 is SVGAGI (reference sequence). V gave up 4 bases and J gave up 5 bases, with 3 bases separating them. This CDR3 reads CASSSDQPQHF. CDR3 DNA: TGTGCCAGCAGTTCAGATCAGCCCCAGCATTTT.

The CDR3, as DNA: TGCAGTGCTTATGGAGGGACTGAAGCTTTCTTT. Amino acids: CSAYGGTEAFF. The rearrangement joins TRBV20-1 to TRBJ1-1; D is uncertain. V shed 5 bases and J shed 5 bases, with 9 bases lying between them. CDR1 and CDR2 from the germline V gene are DFQATT and SNEGSKA (reference sequence). The CDR3 extends over 11 amino acids.

V and J are TRBV10-1 and TRBJ1-5; 7 bases are a match to TRBD1. The CDR3 sequence is 14 residues long. In germline, CDR1 is WNHNN, CDR2 SYGVQD (reference sequence). With V trimmed by 4 bases and J by 3 bases, 3 bases remained unmatched. DNA of the CDR3: TGCGCCAGCAGTGGACAGGGAACCAATCAGCCCCAGCATTTT. Protein product: CASSGQGTNQPQHF.

The rearrangement uses TRBV2 and TRBJ1-4; D perhaps matches TRBD1 (6 bases). Trimming removed 3 bases from V and 8 bases from J, with 13 bases in between. Germline CDR1 and CDR2: SNHLY and FYNNEI. The CDR3 has 14 amino acids. The CDR3 loop reads CASSENRDSEKLFF. The CDR3 DNA reads TGTGCCAGCAGTGAGAACAGGGATTCGGAAAAACTGTTTTTT.

The chain recombines TRBV9 with TRBJ2-5, with D perhaps matching TRBD2 (6 bases). The CDR3 totals 15 residues. V lost 0 bases and J lost 3, with 12 bases in between. The V gene's germline CDR1 is SGDLS and CDR2 YYNGEE. The CDR3 here is CASSVVAGRKETQYF. In DNA form, the CDR3 reads TGTGCCAGCAGCGTAGTTGCGGGAAGGAAAGAGACCCAGTACTTC.

In the case of this clone: This CDR3 is also generated by other DNA sequences in the sample. The chain is built from TRBV25-1 and TRBJ2-3; no clear D. There are 13 residues in the CDR3. Looked up from germline, CDR1 is MGHDK and CDR2 is SYGVNS. Trimming stripped 1 base from V and 1 base from J, with 3 bases between. The CDR3 region has the DNA TGTGCCAGCAGTGAATCTGGCACAGATACGCAGTATTTT. Amino acid sequence: CASSESGTDTQYF.

This clone was seen a handful of times. The rearrangement links TRBV5-4 to TRBJ2-7, with unresolved D. CDR1 is SGHNT, CDR2 YYREEE, per germline (reference sequence). This CDR3 is built from 13 residues. Trimming shortened V by 2 bases and J by 3 bases, and 9 bases separated the two germline ends. CDR3 nucleotides: TGTGCCAGCAGCTTAAAGACTGTCTACGAGCAGTACTTC. It encodes CASSLKTVYEQYF. Variable domain in full (rest from reference TRBV5-4 and TRBJ2-7): ETGVTQSPTHLIKTRGQQVTLRCSSQSGHNTVSWYQQALGQGPQFIFQYYREEENGRGNFPPRFSGLQFPNYSSELNVNALELDDSALYLCASSLKTVYEQYFGPGTRLTVT.

This clone appeared a few times. Other DNA sequences in this specimen translate into the identical CDR3. V usage is TRBV4-2 and J usage is TRBJ2-7, with a tentative D call TRBD2 (6 bases). Germline-derived CDR1 and CDR2 are LGHNA and YNFKEQ. This CDR3 has 14 amino acids. Trimming pared 2 bases from V and 4 bases from J, leaving 12 bases between. The CDR3 spells CASSQQRAAYEQYF. In nucleotides, the CDR3 is TGTGCCAGCAGCCAACAGCGGGCGGCATACGAGCAGTACTTC.

The chain recombines TRBV29-1 with TRBJ2-3, with D perhaps TRBD1 (6 bases). The V gene lost 3 bases and the J gene lost 2 bases, with 9 bases spanning the gap. From germline, CDR1 is SQVTM and CDR2 ANQGSEA. This CDR3 contains 13 residues. As DNA, the CDR3 is TGCAGCGTTGAGAGGGACACCACAGATACGCAGTATTTT. It is translated as CSVERDTTDTQYF.

The rearrangement joins TRBV5-1 to TRBJ2-3; the match to TRBD2 covers 7 bases. The CDR3 runs 14 residues. The germline V gene has CDR1 SGHRS and CDR2 YFSETQ. Trimming took 2 bases from V and 0 from J; bases not matched to a gene: 0. In DNA, the CDR3 is TGCGCCAGCAGCTTCGGGGGGAGCACAGATACGCAGTATTTT. Protein: CASSFGGSTDTQYF. The whole variable domain, remainder taken from reference TRBV5-1 and TRBJ2-3, is KAGVTQTPRYLIKTRGQQVTLSCSPISGHRSVSWYQQTPGQGLQFLFEYFSETQRNKGNFPGRFSGRQFSNSRSEMNVSTLELGDSALYLCASSFGGSTDTQYFGPGTRLTVL.

The V call is TRBV19, the J call TRBJ1-2, with D perhaps matching TRBD1 (6 bases). Per the germline V gene, CDR1 is LNHDA and CDR2 is SQIVND (reference sequence). V lost 5 bases and J lost 0, with 16 bases in between. This CDR3 is 16 amino acids long. CDR3 nucleotide sequence: TGTGCCAGTAGTTACACCGGGACAAAGGCTAACTATGGCTACACCTTC. This encodes CASSYTGTKANYGYTF.

The chain combines TRBV9 with TRBJ1-4; D might be TRBD1 (6 bases). In germline, CDR1 is SGDLS, CDR2 YYNGEE. Deletions cut 3 bases from V and 5 bases from J, with 11 bases between. CDR3 length: 14 amino acids. The CDR3 nucleotides are TGTGCCAGCAGCGCCGGGACACCGAATGAAAAACTGTTTTTT. This gives the protein CASSAGTPNEKLFF. The entire variable domain, with the rest obtained from reference TRBV9 and TRBJ1-4, is as follows: DSGVTQTPKHLITATGQRVTLRCSPRSGDLSVYWYQQSLDQGLQFLIQYYNGEERAKGNILERFSAQQFPDLHSELNLSSLELGDSALYFCASSAGTPNEKLFFGSGTQLSVL.

This chain joins TRBV15 and TRBJ2-5; 11 nucleotides align to TRBD1. V trimming: 5 bases; J trimming: 5 bases; junction bases outside the gene matches: 7. Germline values: CDR1 LNHNV, CDR2 YYDKDF (reference sequence). The CDR3 length is 15 residues. The CDR3 protein is CATSLGQGALETQYF. The CDR3 coding sequence is TGTGCCACCAGCTTAGGACAGGGGGCTTTGGAGACCCAGTACTTC. Full variable domain (outside the CDR3, taken from reference TRBV15 and TRBJ2-5): DAMVIQNPRYQVTQFGKPVTLSCSQTLNHNVMYWYQQKSSQAPKLLFHYYDKDFNNEADTPDNFQSRRPNTSFCFLDIRSPGLGDTAMYLCATSLGQGALETQYFGPGTRLLVL.

The chain uses TRBV19 and TRBJ1-1; no clear D. V was pared by 6 bases and J by 0 bases, with 17 bases between. Germline V gene lookup returns CDR1 LNHDA and CDR2 SQIVND (reference sequence). The CDR3 covers 16 residues. The CDR3: CASRERRGSLNTEAFF. CDR3 DNA: TGTGCCAGTAGAGAGAGAAGAGGGAGCCTGAACACTGAAGCTTTCTTT.

The chain couples TRBV5-5 to TRBJ1-1; D might be TRBD1 (6 bases). CDR1 is SGHKS, CDR2 YYEKEE, per germline (reference sequence). This CDR3 has 13 amino acids. Trimming pared 2 bases from V and 4 bases from J, leaving 9 bases between. CDR3 coding DNA: TGTGCCAGCAGCTTCGACAGGTTCACTGAAGCTTTCTTT. Protein product: CASSFDRFTEAFF.

The chain is built from TRBV5-1 and TRBJ2-7; 8 positions match TRBD2. Germline CDR1 reads SGHRS; CDR2 reads YFSETQ. After removal of 1 base from V and 3 bases from J, the junction contained 6 bases not matched to a gene. The CDR3 covers 15 residues. CDR3 DNA: TGCGCCAGCAGCTTGCTACCCGGGACTAGCTACGAGCAGTACTTC. Translated, it gives CASSLLPGTSYEQYF.

The chain uses TRBV2 and TRBJ2-3; D may be TRBD1 (6 bases). From germline, CDR1 is SNHLY and CDR2 FYNNEI. Trimming shortened V by 8 bases and J by 1 base, and 13 bases separated the two germline ends. There are 14 residues in the CDR3. The CDR3 loop is CASGGHRGTDTQYF. In DNA, the CDR3 is TGTGCCAGCGGGGGACACCGAGGCACAGATACGCAGTATTTT.

The V gene is TRBV6-1, the J gene TRBJ2-1; 13 nucleotides agree with TRBD2. The germline gives CDR1 MNHNS, CDR2 SASEGT. The CDR3 has 15 residues. V gave up 3 bases and J gave up 5 bases; unmatched junction bases: 1. The CDR3 sequence: CASSEGTSGNNEQFF. CDR3 sequence (DNA): TGTGCCAGCAGTGAGGGGACTAGCGGGAACAATGAGCAGTTCTTC.

The V gene is TRBV30, the J gene TRBJ1-5; D is unclear. The CDR3 is made up of 18 amino acids. Looked up from germline, CDR1 is GTSNPN and CDR2 is SVGIG (reference sequence). The V end lost 2 bases, the J end lost 4 bases, and 24 bases lay between the germline ends. CDR3 protein: CAWSPISVFGDHNQPQHF. Here the CDR3 DNA reads TGTGCCTGGAGTCCCATCTCTGTGTTTGGAGATCATAATCAGCCCCAGCATTTT.

CDR3 sequence reads: CASSLEARRGDQPQHF. CDR3 DNA sequence: TGTGCCAGCAGCTTAGAGGCCCGCAGGGGGGATCAGCCCCAGCATTTT. The chain employs TRBV7-2 and TRBJ1-5, with TRBD1 identical over 7 bases. CDR1 is SGHTA and CDR2 is FQGNSA in the germline V gene. V dropped 1 base and J dropped 5; count of bases not matched to a gene: 8. The length of the CDR3 is 16 residues.

The chain couples TRBV18 to TRBJ2-2; D not resolved. Germline values: CDR1 KGHSH, CDR2 LQKENI. Trimming left V 0 bases short and J 2 bases short, with 7 bases between. The CDR3 totals 15 residues. The CDR3 coding sequence is TGTGCCAGCTCACCACCGGCAGGAAACACCGGGGAGCTGTTTTTT. Residues: CASSPPAGNTGELFF.

The gene calls are TRBV6-5 and TRBJ1-5, with D unresolved. Germline loops: CDR1 MNHEY, CDR2 SVGAGI. This CDR3 has 15 amino acids. The V and J ends lost 0 bases and 3 bases respectively, with 9 bases between them. CDR3 nucleotide sequence: TGTGCCAGCAGTTACTCGGCGGGTTTCAATCAGCCCCAGCATTTT. It yields the protein CASSYSAGFNQPQHF.

V is TRBV11-2 and J is TRBJ2-1; D is possibly TRBD1 (6 bases). There are 16 residues in the CDR3. V dropped 8 bases and J dropped 1 base, with 18 bases sitting between them. Germline loops: CDR1 SGHAT, CDR2 FQNNGV. The DNA of the CDR3 is TGTGCCAGCTCTCTCAGGGGTTGGGGGTCCTACAATGAGCAGTTCTTC. Translated: CASSLRGWGSYNEQFF.

The chain uses TRBV27 and TRBJ1-5; D is perhaps TRBD1 (5 bases). Deletions cut 2 bases from V and 4 bases from J, with 6 bases between. Germline CDR1 and CDR2: MNHEY and SMNVEV (reference sequence). The CDR3 contains 13 residues. CDR3 in amino acids: CASSLDRNQPQHF. In DNA form, the CDR3 reads TGTGCCAGCAGTTTAGACAGAAATCAGCCCCAGCATTTT.

This clone was observed a few times. The genes are TRBV19 and TRBJ2-1; a weak D match, TRBD1 (5 bases). Trimming stripped 6 bases from V and 9 bases from J, with 9 bases between. This CDR3 is 11 amino acids long. Germline V gene data show CDR1 as LNHDA and CDR2 as SQIVND (reference sequence). The CDR3 DNA reads as TGTGCCAGTAGGTCCAGGGCTGAGCAGTTCTTC. Protein sequence: CASRSRAEQFF.